Below are 26 T cell receptor beta chains sequenced from a single sample in a study of vaccination and CD4 T cells after COVID-19. TCRdb reprocessed the PCR reads with MiXCR, giving one entry per CDR3 protein. The sample comprises more than 20,000 distinct CDR3 sequences, 51% of which are singletons, and around 1.1% rests with the top ten. Sequenced here: CD4+ T cells from blood, sampled before SARS-CoV-2 vaccination. These TCRs come from a human donor who had recovered from COVID-19.

In this sample, this clonotype turned up a few times. The chain links TRBV2 to TRBJ2-3; no definite D call. Germline V gene sequence: CDR1 SNHLY, CDR2 FYNNEI. The CDR3 covers 13 residues. V was cut by 6 bases and J by 2 bases, with 9 bases left in between. CDR3 protein: CASSQDLTDTQYF. The CDR3 DNA reads as TGTGCCAGCAGCCAGGACCTCACAGATACGCAGTATTTT.

CDR3 DNA: TGTGCCAGCAGCCCCCCCTCCGATACGCAGTATTTT. Amino acid sequence: CASSPPSDTQYF. The chain employs TRBV7-3 and TRBJ2-3; no definite D call. The CDR3 consists of 12 residues. The germline V gene encodes CDR1 SGHTA and CDR2 FQGTGA. V gave up 5 bases and J gave up 6 bases, with 9 bases separating them.

The chain employs TRBV6-1 and TRBJ1-2; TRBD1 might be the D (6 bases). This CDR3 contains 14 residues. Germline loops: CDR1 MNHNS, CDR2 SASEGT. The CDR3 protein is CVEVVAPGAFGYTF. The CDR3 DNA sequence: TGTGTTGAAGTTGTAGCTCCAGGGGCTTTTGGCTACACCTTC.

V gene TRBV24-1 combines with J gene TRBJ2-1; TRBD2 matches 11 bases. Germline values: CDR1 KGHDR, CDR2 SFDVKD. The trim removed 3 bases at V and 4 bases at J, leaving 1 base unmatched. The CDR3 is made up of 15 amino acids. CDR3 DNA sequence: TGTGCCACCAGTGATGGACTAGCGGGTTACAATGAGCAGTTCTTC. Amino acids: CATSDGLAGYNEQFF.

The CDR3 DNA sequence: TGCGCCAGCAGCTTGGTAGCGGGAGCGATCACAGATACGCAGTATTTT. It translates to CASSLVAGAITDTQYF. The genes are TRBV5-1 and TRBJ2-3; 9 positions agree with TRBD2. The CDR3 loop spans 16 amino acids. Germline V lookup: CDR1 SGHRS, CDR2 YFSETQ. The V segment lost 0 bases and the J segment 2 bases; nucleotides outside the gene matches: 4.

This clonotype was observed a handful of times. The gene calls are TRBV7-3 and TRBJ2-3; D perhaps matches TRBD2 (6 bases). V lost 4 bases and J 2 bases, leaving 13 bases between the germline ends. Germline CDR1 and CDR2: SGHTA and FQGTGA. The CDR3 consists of 15 residues. The CDR3 DNA sequence: TGTGCCAGCAGCTCGGGACTCCCAAACACAGATACGCAGTATTTT. It codes for CASSSGLPNTDTQYF.

This clonotype was recorded a few times. The V call is TRBV19, the J call TRBJ2-5, with 9 bases identical to TRBD1. The CDR3 runs 15 residues. The J segment lost 3 bases and the V segment lost 1 base, leaving 3 bases of the junction unmatched. Per germline, CDR1 LNHDA and CDR2 SQIVND (reference sequence). The CDR3 nucleotides are TGTGCCAGTAGTATAGCGGGACAGGGTAAAGAGACCCAGTACTTC. Its translation: CASSIAGQGKETQYF.

This clonotype was detected a few times. V and J are TRBV28 and TRBJ1-5, with 9 bases that match TRBD1. Germline trimming cut 4 bases from V and 2 bases from J; bases unmatched to any gene: 9. Germline CDR1 and CDR2: MDHEN and SYDVKM. The CDR3 length is 17 residues. In nucleotides, the CDR3 is TGTGCCAGCAGTTCCCCGGACAGGGGATCGGGCAATCAGCCCCAGCATTTT. Protein product: CASSSPDRGSGNQPQHF.

This clonotype was detected once. The V gene is TRBV23-1, the J gene TRBJ1-5, with TRBD1 matching 8 bases. TRBV23-1 is an ORF for which the function is uncertain. This CDR3 has 12 amino acids. The CDR3 loop is CAGQGAYQPQHF. The CDR3 DNA sequence: TGCGCAGGACAGGGAGCATATCAGCCCCAGCATTTT.

A few counts support this clonotype. The chain couples TRBV6-5 to TRBJ1-6, with 8 nucleotides matching TRBD1. V lost 3 bases, J lost 3 bases, and 7 bases stayed unmatched. The germline CDR1 and CDR2 sequences are MNHEY and SVGAGI. The CDR3 runs 17 residues. The DNA for the CDR3 is TGTGCCAGCAGTTATATGCAGGGGACAGGCTATAATTCACCCCTCCACTTT. As protein: CASSYMQGTGYNSPLHF.

This rearrangement joins TRBV11-1 to TRBJ2-3, with 8 bases identical to TRBD1. The CDR3 has 14 amino acids. The ends lost 6 bases at V and 3 bases at J; junction bases unmatched: 5. The germline CDR1 and CDR2 sequences are SGHAT and FQDESV (reference sequence). CDR3 in amino acids: CASRAGGLTDTQYF. In nucleotides, the CDR3 is TGTGCCAGCAGGGCAGGGGGCCTAACAGATACGCAGTATTTT.

A few counts support this clonotype. The DNA for the CDR3 is TGTGCCAGCAGCTTAGCTGGGGGTTGGAATCAGCCCCAGCATTTT. As protein: CASSLAGGWNQPQHF. The chain combines TRBV7-8 with TRBJ1-5; perhaps TRBD1 as D (5 bases). Trimming pared 0 bases from V and 4 bases from J, leaving 10 bases between. Germline lookup yields CDR1 SGHVS and CDR2 FQNEAQ. The CDR3 consists of 15 residues.

This chain links TRBV19 with TRBJ2-5, with 7 bases identical to TRBD2. The V segment lost 6 bases and the J segment 4 bases; nucleotides outside the gene matches: 5. Per the germline V gene, CDR1 is LNHDA and CDR2 is SQIVND (reference sequence). The CDR3 loop spans 13 amino acids. The CDR3 nucleotides are TGTGCCAGTAGGGGGGGGTACCGAGAGACCCAGTACTTC. Amino acid sequence: CASRGGYRETQYF.

In DNA, the CDR3 is TGTGCCAGCAGGTGGACAGTCACCTACAATGAGCAGTTCTTC. Residues: CASRWTVTYNEQFF. V usage is TRBV6-1 and J usage is TRBJ2-1; D is possibly TRBD1 (6 bases). Trimming took 6 bases from V and 2 from J, leaving 11 bases between them. CDR1 is MNHNS, CDR2 SASEGT, per germline. The CDR3 sequence is 14 residues long.

The V gene is TRBV24-1, the J gene TRBJ2-1; D is tentatively TRBD1 or TRBD2 (6 bases each). V lost 5 bases to trimming and J lost 9 bases, with 16 bases between them. CDR1 is KGHDR and CDR2 is SFDVKD in the germline V gene. The length of the CDR3 is 14 residues. The CDR3 DNA follows: TGTGCCACCAGTGCATCGGGGGCGCTTCGTGAGCAGTTCTTC. The encoded protein is CATSASGALREQFF.

This clonotype has a handful of counts. The chain combines TRBV6-2 or TRBV6-3 with TRBJ1-2; 8 bases agree with TRBD1. The CDR3 is 13 amino acids. Germline CDR1 reads MNHEY; CDR2 reads SVGEGT. J gave up 3 bases and V 5 bases, and 2 bases lay outside the gene matches. CDR3: CASSETGDYGYTF. As DNA, the CDR3 is TGTGCCAGCAGTGAGACAGGGGACTATGGCTACACCTTC.

This clonotype was detected a few times. The rearrangement links TRBV2 to TRBJ2-5; D gene uncertain. Per the germline V gene, CDR1 is SNHLY and CDR2 is FYNNEI. Trimming stripped 6 bases from V and 2 bases from J, with 10 bases between. The CDR3 runs to 13 residues. CDR3 in amino acids: CASSPEKQETQYF. The CDR3 nucleotides read TGTGCCAGCAGCCCAGAGAAACAAGAGACCCAGTACTTC.

The chain links TRBV21-1 to TRBJ2-7; no DNA check was done on the table's D call, TRBD2. TRBV21-1 is a pseudogene segment. This CDR3 contains 16 residues. This CDR3 reads CASREERLAASYEQYF. The CDR3, as DNA: TGTGCCAGCAGGGAGGAACGGCTAGCGGCCTCCTACGAGCAGTACTTC.

V usage is TRBV4-2 and J usage is TRBJ2-2, with D unclear. V dropped 2 bases and J dropped 1 base, with 14 bases sitting between them. This CDR3 is 17 amino acids long. Germline CDR1 LGHNA, CDR2 YNFKEQ. The CDR3 is CASSQHSPAQNTGELFF. The CDR3 nucleotides are TGTGCCAGCAGCCAACACTCCCCAGCACAGAACACCGGGGAGCTGTTTTTT.

The chain joins TRBV7-3 to TRBJ2-7; 10 nucleotides line up with TRBD2. Germline assignment: CDR1 SGHTA and CDR2 FQGTGA. CDR3 length: 13 residues. The ends lost 5 bases at V and 6 bases at J; junction bases unmatched: 4. In DNA form, the CDR3 reads TGTGCCAGCAGCATCCTAGCGGGAGTCGAGCAGTACTTC. It yields the protein CASSILAGVEQYF.

This clonotype was observed a few times. This chain links TRBV20-1 with TRBJ2-5, with 8 nucleotides matching TRBD2. Germline trimming cut 5 bases from V and 1 base from J; bases unmatched to any gene: 24. This CDR3 region has 20 residues. Germline assignment: CDR1 DFQATT and CDR2 SNEGSKA (reference sequence). The CDR3 region is CSAQSGFRGRNPTAQETQYF. As DNA, the CDR3 is TGCAGTGCTCAGTCTGGGTTCCGCGGGAGGAACCCAACGGCCCAAGAGACCCAGTACTTC.

The J gene is TRBJ2-3, the V gene TRBV20-1, with TRBD2 identical over 7 bases. The CDR3 consists of 13 residues. CDR1 DFQATT and CDR2 SNEGSKA come from the germline V gene (reference sequence). J lost 6 bases, V lost 3 bases, and 6 bases had no gene match. The CDR3 reads CSASGGTEDTQYF. The CDR3 nucleotides read TGCAGTGCTAGCGGGGGGACCGAGGATACGCAGTATTTT.

This clonotype has only a few counts. The CDR3 sequence is CATTGDAYEQYF. CDR3 sequence (DNA): TGTGCCACCACAGGGGACGCCTACGAGCAGTACTTC. The genes are TRBV28 and TRBJ2-7; 7 bases match TRBD1. Per germline, CDR1 MDHEN and CDR2 SYDVKM. The CDR3 totals 12 residues. V shed 10 bases, J shed 2 bases, and the junction held 5 bases outside the gene matches.

J is TRBJ2-2 and V is TRBV6-1; tentatively, D is TRBD1 (5 bases). Germline lookup yields CDR1 MNHNS and CDR2 SASEGT. V was trimmed by 9 bases and J by 2 bases, leaving 16 bases between them. The CDR3 consists of 15 residues. In DNA, the CDR3 is TGTGCCAGTACACAGGACCCCCTAAACACCGGGGAGCTGTTTTTT. As protein: CASTQDPLNTGELFF.

The V gene is TRBV2, the J gene TRBJ2-5; D is uncertain. Germline V CDR1 and CDR2: SNHLY, FYNNEI. V shed 8 bases and J shed 5 bases, with 18 bases lying between them. The CDR3 spans 14 residues. In DNA form, the CDR3 reads TGTGCCAGCGAGCCCCACTATCGCACGGAGACCCAGTACTTC. It codes for CASEPHYRTETQYF.

J is TRBJ2-3 and V is TRBV20-1; TRBD1 matches 7 bases. The ends lost 6 bases at V and 9 bases at J; junction bases unmatched: 9. The CDR3 contains 12 residues. The germline gives CDR1 DFQATT, CDR2 SNEGSKA (reference sequence). In nucleotides, the CDR3 is TGCAGTGCCACGACAGACAGGGACACGCAGTATTTT. Its protein product is CSATTDRDTQYF.